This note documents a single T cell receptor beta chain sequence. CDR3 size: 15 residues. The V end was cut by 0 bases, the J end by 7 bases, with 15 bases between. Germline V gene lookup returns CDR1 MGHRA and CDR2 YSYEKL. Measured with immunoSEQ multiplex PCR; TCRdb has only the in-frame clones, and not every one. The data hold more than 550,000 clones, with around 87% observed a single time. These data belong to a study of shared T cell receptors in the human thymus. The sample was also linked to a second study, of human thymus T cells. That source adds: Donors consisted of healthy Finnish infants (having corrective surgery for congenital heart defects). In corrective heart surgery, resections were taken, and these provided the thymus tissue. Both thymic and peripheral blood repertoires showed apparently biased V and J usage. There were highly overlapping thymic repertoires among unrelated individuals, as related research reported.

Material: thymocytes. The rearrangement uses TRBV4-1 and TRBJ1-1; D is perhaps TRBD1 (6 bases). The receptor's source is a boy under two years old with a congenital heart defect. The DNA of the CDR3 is TGCGCCAGCAGCCAAGATATCAAGACAGGCAGTGAAGCTTTCTTT. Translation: CASSQDIKTGSEAFF.